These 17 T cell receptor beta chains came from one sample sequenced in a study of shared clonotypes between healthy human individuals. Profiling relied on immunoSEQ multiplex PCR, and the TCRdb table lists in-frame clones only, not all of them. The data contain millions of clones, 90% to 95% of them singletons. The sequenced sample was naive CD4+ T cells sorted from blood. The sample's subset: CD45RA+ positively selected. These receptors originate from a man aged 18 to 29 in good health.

The CDR3 sequence: CASSQVPQGAQETQYF. The DNA for the CDR3 is TGCGCCAGCAGCCAAGTTCCCCAGGGGGCCCAAGAGACCCAGTACTTC. This chain links TRBV4-3 with TRBJ2-5, with 8 positions matching TRBD1. The germline gives CDR1 LGHNA, CDR2 YSLEER. The length of the CDR3 is 16 residues. Trimming removed 1 base from V and 1 base from J; junction bases left unmatched: 5.

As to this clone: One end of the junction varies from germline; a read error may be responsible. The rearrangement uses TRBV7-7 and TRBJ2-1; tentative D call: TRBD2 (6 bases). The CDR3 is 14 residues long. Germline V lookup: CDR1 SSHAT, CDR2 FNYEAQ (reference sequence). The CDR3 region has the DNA TGTGCTAGCAGTGGGGGGAGCTCCTACAATGAGCAGTTCTTC. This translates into CASSGGSSYNEQFF. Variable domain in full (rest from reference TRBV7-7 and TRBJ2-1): GAGVSQSPRYKVTKRGQDVTLRCDPISSHATLYWYQQALGQGPEFLTYFNYEAQPDKSGLPSDRFSAERPEGSISTLTIQRTEQRDSAMYRCASSGGSSYNEQFFGPGTRLTVL.

DNA for the CDR3: TGTGCCAGCAGCTTAGTTTGGGGCAATGAGCAGTTCTTC. Protein product: CASSLVWGNEQFF. The chain has TRBV7-9 and TRBJ2-1; no firm D call. This CDR3 spans 13 amino acids. Trimming shortened V by 1 base and J by 6 bases, and 7 bases separated the two germline ends. Germline V lookup: CDR1 SEHNR, CDR2 FQNEAQ (reference sequence). Looking up the rest from reference TRBV7-9 and TRBJ2-1 gives the full variable domain: DTGVSQNPRHKITKRGQNVTFRCDPISEHNRLYWYRQTLGQGPEFLTYFQNEAQLEKSRLLSDRFSAERPKGSFSTLEIQRTEQGDSAMYLCASSLVWGNEQFFGPGTRLTVL.

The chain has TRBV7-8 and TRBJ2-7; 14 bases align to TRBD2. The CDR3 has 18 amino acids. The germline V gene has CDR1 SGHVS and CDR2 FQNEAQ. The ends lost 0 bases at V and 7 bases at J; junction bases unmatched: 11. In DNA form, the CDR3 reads TGTGCCAGCAGCTTAGCGGCCGGGACTAGCGGGAGAGGGGTTGAGCAGTACTTC. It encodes CASSLAAGTSGRGVEQYF.

For the CDR3, the DNA is TGTGCCAGCAGATCGCAGGGGGGAAACACTGAAGCTTTCTTT. This codes for CASRSQGGNTEAFF. The V call is TRBV7-2, the J call TRBJ1-1; TRBD1 matches 7 bases. The V gene end was trimmed by 6 bases and the J gene end by 2 bases; junction bases not matched to a gene: 6. In germline, CDR1 is SGHTA, CDR2 FQGNSA. This CDR3 has 14 residues.

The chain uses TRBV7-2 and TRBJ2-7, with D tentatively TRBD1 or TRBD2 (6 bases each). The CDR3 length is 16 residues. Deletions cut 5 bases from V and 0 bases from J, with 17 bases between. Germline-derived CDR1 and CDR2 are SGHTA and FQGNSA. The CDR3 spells CASSKDGGRSSYEQYF. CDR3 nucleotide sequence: TGTGCCAGCAGCAAAGATGGGGGGCGGAGCTCCTACGAGCAGTACTTC.

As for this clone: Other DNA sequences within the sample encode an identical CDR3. This CDR3 reads CASSQQGATNEKLFF. For the CDR3, the DNA is TGTGCCAGCAGTCAACAGGGGGCAACTAATGAAAAACTGTTTTTT. The J gene is TRBJ1-4, the V gene TRBV2; 8 bases align to TRBD1. CDR1 SNHLY and CDR2 FYNNEI come from the germline V gene. V lost 5 bases and J lost 0; bases outside the gene matches: 2. The CDR3 is 15 amino acids.

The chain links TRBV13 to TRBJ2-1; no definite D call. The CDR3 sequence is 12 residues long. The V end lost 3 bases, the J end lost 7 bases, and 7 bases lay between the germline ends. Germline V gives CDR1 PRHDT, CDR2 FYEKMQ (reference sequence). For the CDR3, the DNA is TGTGCCAGCAGCTTCGACCGTAATGAGCAGTTCTTC. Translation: CASSFDRNEQFF.

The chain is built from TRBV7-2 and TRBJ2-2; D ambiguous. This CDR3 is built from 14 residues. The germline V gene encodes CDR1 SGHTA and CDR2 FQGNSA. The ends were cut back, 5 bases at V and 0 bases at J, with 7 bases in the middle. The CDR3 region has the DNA TGTGCCAGCAGCGCCAGGACGAACACCGGGGAGCTGTTTTTT. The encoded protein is CASSARTNTGELFF. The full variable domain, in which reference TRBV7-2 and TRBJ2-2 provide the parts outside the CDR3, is GAGVSQSPSNKVTEKGKDVELRCDPISGHTALYWYRQSLGQGLEFLIYFQGNSAPDKSGLPSDRFSAERTGGSVSTLTIQRTQQEDSAVYLCASSARTNTGELFFGEGSRLTVL.

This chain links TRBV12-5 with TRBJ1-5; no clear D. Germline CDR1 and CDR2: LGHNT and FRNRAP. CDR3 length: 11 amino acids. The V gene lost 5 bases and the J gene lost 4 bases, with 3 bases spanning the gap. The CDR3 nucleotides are TGTGCTAGTGGTATTAATCAGCCCCAGCATTTT. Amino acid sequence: CASGINQPQHF.

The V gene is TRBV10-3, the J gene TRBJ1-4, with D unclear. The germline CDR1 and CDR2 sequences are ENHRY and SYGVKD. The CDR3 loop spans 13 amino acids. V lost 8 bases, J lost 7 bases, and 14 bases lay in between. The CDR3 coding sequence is TGTGCCATCTCGACGGGAGTTCCTGAAAAACTGTTTTTT. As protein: CAISTGVPEKLFF.

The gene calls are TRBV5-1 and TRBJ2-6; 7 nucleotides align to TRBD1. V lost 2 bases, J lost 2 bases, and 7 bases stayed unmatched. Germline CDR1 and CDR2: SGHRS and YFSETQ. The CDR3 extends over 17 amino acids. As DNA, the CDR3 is TGCGCCAGCAGCTTTCCGCCTACAGGGGCTGGGGCCAACGTCCTGACTTTC. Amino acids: CASSFPPTGAGANVLTF.

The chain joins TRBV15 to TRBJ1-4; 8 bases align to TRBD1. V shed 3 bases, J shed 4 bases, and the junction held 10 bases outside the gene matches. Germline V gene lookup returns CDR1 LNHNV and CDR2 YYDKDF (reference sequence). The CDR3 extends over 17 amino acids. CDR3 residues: CATSSFHRGGRNEKLFF. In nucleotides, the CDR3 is TGTGCCACCAGCAGCTTTCACAGGGGGGGCCGTAATGAAAAACTGTTTTTT.

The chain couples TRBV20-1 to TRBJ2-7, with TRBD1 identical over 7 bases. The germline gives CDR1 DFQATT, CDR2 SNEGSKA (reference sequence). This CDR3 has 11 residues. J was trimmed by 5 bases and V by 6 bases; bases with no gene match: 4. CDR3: CSAAGTDEQYF. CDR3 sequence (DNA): TGCAGTGCGGCCGGGACAGACGAGCAGTACTTC.

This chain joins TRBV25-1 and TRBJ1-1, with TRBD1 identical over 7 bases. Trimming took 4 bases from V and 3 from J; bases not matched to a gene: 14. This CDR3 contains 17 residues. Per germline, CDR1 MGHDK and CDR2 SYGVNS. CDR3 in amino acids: CASSGGPHTGADTEAFF. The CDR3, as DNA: TGTGCCAGCAGTGGAGGGCCCCACACAGGGGCCGACACTGAAGCTTTCTTT.

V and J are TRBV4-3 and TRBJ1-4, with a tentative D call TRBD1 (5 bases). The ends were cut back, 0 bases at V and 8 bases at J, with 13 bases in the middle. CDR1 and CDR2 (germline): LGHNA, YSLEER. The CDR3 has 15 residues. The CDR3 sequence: CASSQDGGRREKLFF. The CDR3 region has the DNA TGCGCCAGCAGCCAAGATGGGGGGAGGAGAGAAAAACTGTTTTTT.

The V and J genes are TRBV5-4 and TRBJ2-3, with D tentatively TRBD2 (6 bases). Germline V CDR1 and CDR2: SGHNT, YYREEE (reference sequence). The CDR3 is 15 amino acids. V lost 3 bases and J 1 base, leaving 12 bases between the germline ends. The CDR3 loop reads CASSSPGLGTDTQYF. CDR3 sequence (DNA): TGTGCCAGCAGCTCACCGGGACTCGGCACAGATACGCAGTATTTT.